This entry describes one T cell receptor (beta chain). The CDR3 has 15 residues. CDR1 is SGHRS, CDR2 YFSETQ, per germline. V lost 2 bases and J lost 5; bases outside the gene matches: 7. This entry belongs to a study of shared T cell receptors in the human thymus. The repertoire was sequenced with immunoSEQ multiplex PCR; TCRdb's copy has only in-frame clones and lacks some. The sample lists 700,000 or so clones, 75% to 90% occurring once. This sample also belongs to another study, concerning human thymus T cells. That paper states: Finnish infants who were healthy and having corrective surgery for congenital heart defects made up the donors. Resections from corrective heart surgery provided thymus tissue. It looked as if thymic and blood repertoires used V and J genes in a biased way. Unrelated individuals had highly overlapping thymic repertoires, as reported in related research.

The origin of this receptor is a girl under three years old with a congenital heart defect. The chain carries TRBV5-1 and TRBJ2-1; 7 bases agree with TRBD1. The sequenced sample was thymocytes. CDR3 sequence reads: CASSFQGERHNEQFF. The CDR3 DNA follows: TGCGCCAGCAGCTTCCAGGGGGAGAGACACAATGAGCAGTTCTTC. Supplemented by reference TRBV5-1 and TRBJ2-1, the full variable domain reads KAGVTQTPRYLIKTRGQQVTLSCSPISGHRSVSWYQQTPGQGLQFLFEYFSETQRNKGNFPGRFSGRQFSNSRSEMNVSTLELGDSALYLCASSFQGERHNEQFFGPGTRLTVL.